The rows below give T cell receptor beta chains drawn from one sample of a study of Graves' ophthalmopathy and Graves' hyperthyroidism. TCRdb recomputed calls from the multiplex PCR reads with MiXCR, one row per CDR3 protein. Of around 670,000 distinct CDR3 sequences in the sample, roughly 40% are singletons; the top ten hold about 40%. Sequenced material: peripheral blood. All receptors come from an adult man with Graves' ophthalmopathy. The CDR3 runs from the conserved cysteine through the conserved F or W. Fields, in order: J gene, V gene, D gene, clone size, CDR3 length, CDR3 protein, CDR3 DNA. D genes are given only for firm matches. Size tells how often a clone was seen (once, few, many) or the class of an expanded clone, and some rows leave it out.

J gene: TRBJ1-5; V gene: TRBV5-1; D gene: -; clone size: many; CDR3 length: 14; CDR3 protein: CASSLEAGDQPQHF; CDR3 DNA: TGCGCCAGCAGCTTGGAGGCGGGGGACCAGCCCCAGCATTTT
J gene: TRBJ2-7; V gene: TRBV30; D gene: -; clone size: few; CDR3 length: 11; CDR3 protein: CAWSVPGEQYF; CDR3 DNA: TGTGCCTGGAGTGTCCCAGGGGAGCAGTACTTC
J gene: TRBJ1-1; V gene: TRBV9; D gene: -; clone size: few; CDR3 length: 15; CDR3 protein: CASSPRALRDTEAFF; CDR3 DNA: TGTGCCAGCAGCCCCCGGGCCCTGAGGGACACTGAAGCTTTCTTT
J gene: TRBJ1-4; V gene: TRBV13; D gene: -; clone size: -; CDR3 length: 14; CDR3 protein: CASSLWGVEEKLFF; CDR3 DNA: TGTGCCAGCAGTTTATGGGGAGTAGAGGAAAAACTGTTTTTT
J gene: TRBJ2-5; V gene: TRBV3-1; D gene: TRBD2; clone size: -; CDR3 length: 14; CDR3 protein: CASSQARTSAAQYF; CDR3 DNA: TGTGCCAGCAGCCAAGCGAGGACTAGCGCTGCCCAGTACTTC
J gene: TRBJ2-5; V gene: TRBV5-1; D gene: TRBD2; clone size: many; CDR3 length: 14; CDR3 protein: CASSYAGGPETQYF; CDR3 DNA: TGCGCCAGCAGCTACGCGGGAGGGCCGGAGACCCAGTACTTC
J gene: TRBJ1-1; V gene: TRBV12-3/TRBV12-4; D gene: -; clone size: -; CDR3 length: 13; CDR3 protein: CASSQKRGTEAFF; CDR3 DNA: TGTGCCAGCAGTCAGAAAAGGGGCACTGAAGCTTTCTTT
J gene: TRBJ1-6; V gene: TRBV7-9; D gene: -; clone size: many; CDR3 length: 14; CDR3 protein: CASRQDRVNSPLHF; CDR3 DNA: TGTGCCAGCAGACAGGACAGAGTTAATTCACCCCTCCACTTT
J gene: TRBJ1-2; V gene: TRBV10-3; D gene: -; clone size: -; CDR3 length: 14; CDR3 protein: CAISPAPRSGGYTF; CDR3 DNA: TGTGCCATCAGCCCCGCCCCACGGAGCGGTGGCTACACCTTC
J gene: TRBJ1-6; V gene: TRBV25-1; D gene: -; clone size: -; CDR3 length: 14; CDR3 protein: CASSITEYNSPLHF; CDR3 DNA: TGTGCCAGCAGTATAACAGAGTATAATTCACCCCTCCACTTT
J gene: TRBJ1-2; V gene: TRBV5-5; D gene: -; clone size: many; CDR3 length: 13; CDR3 protein: CASSSRTLEGYTF; CDR3 DNA: TGTGCCAGCAGCTCAAGGACCCTGGAGGGCTACACCTTC
J gene: TRBJ2-7; V gene: TRBV2; D gene: -; clone size: -; CDR3 length: 11; CDR3 protein: CASSQGGRRYF; CDR3 DNA: TGTGCCAGCAGCCAAGGGGGACGCCGGTACTTC
J gene: TRBJ1-4; V gene: TRBV7-9; D gene: -; clone size: many; CDR3 length: 13; CDR3 protein: CASSRPEIGKLFF; CDR3 DNA: TGTGCCAGCAGCCGCCCAGAAATCGGAAAACTGTTTTTT
J gene: TRBJ1-5; V gene: TRBV19; D gene: -; clone size: few; CDR3 length: 13; CDR3 protein: CASSMEGPQPQHF; CDR3 DNA: TGTGCCAGTAGTATGGAGGGTCCCCAGCCCCAGCATTTT
J gene: TRBJ1-2; V gene: TRBV5-5; D gene: TRBD1; clone size: -; CDR3 length: 15; CDR3 protein: CASSQRQGIDYGYTF; CDR3 DNA: TGTGCCAGCAGCCAAAGACAGGGGATAGACTATGGCTACACCTTC
J gene: TRBJ1-4; V gene: TRBV19; D gene: -; clone size: -; CDR3 length: 15; CDR3 protein: CASSKAATFSEKLFF; CDR3 DNA: TGTGCCAGTAGTAAGGCAGCGACCTTTTCCGAAAAACTGTTTTTT
J gene: TRBJ2-1; V gene: TRBV9; D gene: TRBD2; clone size: -; CDR3 length: 15; CDR3 protein: CASSLGQRGDNEQFF; CDR3 DNA: TGTGCCAGCAGCTTAGGCCAGCGGGGGGACAATGAGCAGTTCTTC
J gene: TRBJ1-2; V gene: TRBV5-5; D gene: -; clone size: -; CDR3 length: 15; CDR3 protein: CASSLKGGTHYGYTF; CDR3 DNA: TGTGCCAGCAGCTTGAAAGGGGGGACGCACTATGGCTACACCTTC
J gene: TRBJ2-5; V gene: TRBV5-1; D gene: -; clone size: -; CDR3 length: 13; CDR3 protein: CASSGRRPETQYF; CDR3 DNA: TGCGCCAGCAGCGGGAGGCGTCCGGAGACCCAGTACTTC
J gene: TRBJ1-4; V gene: TRBV7-9; D gene: -; clone size: few; CDR3 length: 14; CDR3 protein: CASRSGSSNEKLFF; CDR3 DNA: TGTGCCAGCAGGTCCGGGTCTTCAAATGAAAAACTGTTTTTT
J gene: TRBJ2-7; V gene: TRBV5-1; D gene: -; clone size: -; CDR3 length: 14; CDR3 protein: CASSSEGSSYEQYF; CDR3 DNA: TGCGCCAGCAGCTCGGAGGGGAGCTCCTACGAGCAGTACTTC
J gene: TRBJ1-5; V gene: TRBV20-1; D gene: -; clone size: many; CDR3 length: 12; CDR3 protein: CSARKIGQPQHF; CDR3 DNA: TGCAGTGCTAGAAAGATAGGTCAGCCCCAGCATTTT